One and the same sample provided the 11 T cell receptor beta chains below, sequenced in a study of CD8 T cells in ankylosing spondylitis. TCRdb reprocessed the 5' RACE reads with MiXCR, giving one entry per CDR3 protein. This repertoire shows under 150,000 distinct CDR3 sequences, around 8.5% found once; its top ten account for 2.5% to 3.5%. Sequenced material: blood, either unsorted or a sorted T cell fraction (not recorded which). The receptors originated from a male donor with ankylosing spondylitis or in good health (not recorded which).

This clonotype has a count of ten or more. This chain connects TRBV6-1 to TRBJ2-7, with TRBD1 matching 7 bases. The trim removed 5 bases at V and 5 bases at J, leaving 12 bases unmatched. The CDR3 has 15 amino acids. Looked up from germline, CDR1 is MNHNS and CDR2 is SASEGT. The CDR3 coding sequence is TGTGCCAGCAGTCCATACGGAAACAGGGGCCACGAGCAGTACTTC. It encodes CASSPYGNRGHEQYF.

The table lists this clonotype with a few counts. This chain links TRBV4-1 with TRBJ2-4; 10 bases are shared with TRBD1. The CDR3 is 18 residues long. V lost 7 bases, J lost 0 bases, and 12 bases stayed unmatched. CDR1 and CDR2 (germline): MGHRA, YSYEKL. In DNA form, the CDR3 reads TGCGCCAGCACCCACCGGGACAGGGGCCAATTAGCCAAAAACATTCAGTACTTC. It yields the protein CASTHRDRGQLAKNIQYF.

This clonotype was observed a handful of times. The CDR3 region is CASSLAGQTNTGELFF. DNA of the CDR3: TGCGCCAGCAGCTTGGCGGGTCAGACGAACACCGGGGAGCTGTTTTTT. The chain employs TRBV5-1 and TRBJ2-2; D unclear. This CDR3 is 16 amino acids long. Trimming took off 0 bases at V and 0 bases at J, with 9 bases between the two ends. Germline V lookup: CDR1 SGHRS, CDR2 YFSETQ.

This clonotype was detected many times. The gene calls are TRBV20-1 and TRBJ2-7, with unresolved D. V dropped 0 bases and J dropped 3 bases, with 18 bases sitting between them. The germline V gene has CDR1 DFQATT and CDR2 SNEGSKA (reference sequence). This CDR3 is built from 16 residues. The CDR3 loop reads CSARDLRLTNFYEQYF. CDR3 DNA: TGCAGTGCTAGAGACTTAAGACTGACGAACTTCTACGAGCAGTACTTC.

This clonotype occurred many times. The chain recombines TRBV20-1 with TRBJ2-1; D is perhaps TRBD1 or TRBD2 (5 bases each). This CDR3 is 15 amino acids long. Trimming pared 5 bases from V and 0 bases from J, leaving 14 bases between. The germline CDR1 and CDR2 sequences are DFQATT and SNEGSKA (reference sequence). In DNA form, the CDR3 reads TGCAGTGCTGACGTTGGGACCAGCTCCTACAATGAGCAGTTCTTC. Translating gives CSADVGTSSYNEQFF.

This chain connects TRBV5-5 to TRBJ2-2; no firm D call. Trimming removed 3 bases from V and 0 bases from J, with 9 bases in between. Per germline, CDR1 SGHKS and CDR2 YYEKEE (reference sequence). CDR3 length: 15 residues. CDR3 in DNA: TGTGCCAGCAGCTCCCAAGTGGCGAACACCGGGGAGCTGTTTTTT. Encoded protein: CASSSQVANTGELFF.

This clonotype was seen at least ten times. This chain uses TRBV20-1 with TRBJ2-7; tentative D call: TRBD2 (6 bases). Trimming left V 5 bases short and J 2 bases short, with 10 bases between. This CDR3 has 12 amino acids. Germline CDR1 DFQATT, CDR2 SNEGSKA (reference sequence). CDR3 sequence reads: CSAWGDAYEQYF. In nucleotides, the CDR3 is TGCAGTGCTTGGGGGGACGCCTACGAGCAGTACTTC.

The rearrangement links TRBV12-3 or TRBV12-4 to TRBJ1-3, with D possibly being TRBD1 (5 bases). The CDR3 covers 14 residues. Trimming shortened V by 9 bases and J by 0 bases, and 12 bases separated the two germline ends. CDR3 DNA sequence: TGTGCCAGTCTCAGGGAAAGCTCTGGAAACACCATATATTTT. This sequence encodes CASLRESSGNTIYF.

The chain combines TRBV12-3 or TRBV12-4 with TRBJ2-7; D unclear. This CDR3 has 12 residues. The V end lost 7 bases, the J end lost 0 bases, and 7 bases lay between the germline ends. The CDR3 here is CASTENSYEQYF. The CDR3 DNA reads TGTGCCAGCACTGAGAACTCCTACGAGCAGTACTTC.

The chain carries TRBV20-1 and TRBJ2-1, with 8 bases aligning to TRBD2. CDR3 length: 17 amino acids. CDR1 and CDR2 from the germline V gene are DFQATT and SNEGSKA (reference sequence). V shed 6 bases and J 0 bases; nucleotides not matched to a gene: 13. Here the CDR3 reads CSAEGLSGVSSYNEQFF. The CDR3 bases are TGCAGTGCCGAAGGTCTTAGCGGGGTGAGCTCCTACAATGAGCAGTTCTTC.

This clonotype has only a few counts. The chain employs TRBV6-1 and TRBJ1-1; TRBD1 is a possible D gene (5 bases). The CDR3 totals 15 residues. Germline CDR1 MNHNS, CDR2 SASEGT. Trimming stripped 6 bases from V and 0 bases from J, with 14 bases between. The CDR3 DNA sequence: TGTGCCAGCAGCCAACGACAGATCTTGAACACTGAAGCTTTCTTT. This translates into CASSQRQILNTEAFF.